Following are 16 T cell receptor beta chains from one sample sequenced in a study of T-cell memory formation after mild COVID-19. MiXCR was run by TCRdb on the 5' RACE reads, yielding one entry per CDR3 protein. Of 150,000 to 200,000 distinct CDR3 sequences listed, roughly a fifth are singletons. Sequencing input: PBMCs or a T cell subset sorted from them (not recorded which). The source of these receptors is an adult woman who had mild COVID-19 (a few samples of this study predate the infection). Cell type and time point are not known.

This chain connects TRBV7-8 to TRBJ1-1, with a weak D call TRBD1 (5 bases). Deletions cut 1 base from V and 7 bases from J, with 16 bases between. The germline CDR1 and CDR2 sequences are SGHVS and FQNEAQ. The CDR3 contains 15 residues. The CDR3 DNA reads TGTGCCAGCAGCTTAGGGCAGGGACCGACCCTTGAAGCTTTCTTT. This translates into CASSLGQGPTLEAFF.

This clonotype was observed a handful of times. The CDR3 coding sequence is TGTGCCAGCAGCGTAGGCAATCAAGAGACCCAGTACTTC. This gives the protein CASSVGNQETQYF. This sequence joins TRBV9 and TRBJ2-5, with unresolved D. Germline loops: CDR1 SGDLS, CDR2 YYNGEE. The CDR3 consists of 13 residues. Trimming took off 0 bases at V and 2 bases at J, with 5 bases between the two ends.

The rearrangement uses TRBV18 and TRBJ2-1; TRBD2 matches 12 bases. The CDR3 length is 15 residues. Germline lookup yields CDR1 KGHSH and CDR2 LQKENI. Trimming took 3 bases from V and 8 from J; bases not matched to a gene: 5. CDR3 residues: CASSPTSGSIYEQFF. The CDR3 region has the DNA TGTGCCAGCTCACCGACTAGCGGGAGTATCTATGAGCAGTTCTTC.

As for this clonotype: Relative to the germline gene, one junction end is altered; a read error may explain this. The rearrangement links TRBV6-4 to TRBJ2-7; 7 bases match TRBD1. CDR3 length equals 18 residues. Germline V gene lookup returns CDR1 MRHNA and CDR2 SNTAGT. The CDR3 region has the DNA TGTGCCAGAAGTGACCCCGACCCGCTCCGGGACAGTGACTACGAGCAGTACTTC. This encodes CARSDPDPLRDSDYEQYF.

This clonotype was seen more than once but under ten times. The rearrangement links TRBV4-2 to TRBJ2-1; 7 bases align to TRBD2. V shed 0 bases and J 8 bases; nucleotides not matched to a gene: 10. This CDR3 region has 16 residues. The germline V gene encodes CDR1 LGHNA and CDR2 YNFKEQ. The CDR3 region is CASSQDGAGVLDEQFF. DNA for the CDR3: TGTGCCAGCAGCCAAGATGGGGCGGGAGTGTTAGATGAGCAGTTCTTC.

V usage is TRBV4-2 and J usage is TRBJ1-1; D is unclear. Germline V CDR1 and CDR2: LGHNA, YNFKEQ. Trimming took off 3 bases at V and 5 bases at J, with 10 bases between the two ends. The CDR3 is 13 residues long. CDR3 nucleotides: TGTGCCAGCAGCCAGCTCGGAGTTACTGAAGCTTTCTTT. Protein sequence: CASSQLGVTEAFF.

This clonotype was recorded a few times. This chain connects TRBV2 to TRBJ2-1; the match to TRBD1 covers 8 bases. Looked up from germline, CDR1 is SNHLY and CDR2 is FYNNEI. The CDR3 totals 14 residues. V gave up 9 bases and J gave up 1 base; unmatched junction bases: 5. CDR3: CARQGDRSYNEQFF. CDR3 nucleotide sequence: TGTGCCAGACAGGGGGACAGGTCCTACAATGAGCAGTTCTTC.

The chain carries TRBV7-2 and TRBJ2-7; perhaps TRBD1 as D (6 bases). V was shortened by 5 bases and J by 4 bases, with 21 bases between the two germline ends. This CDR3 has 16 amino acids. The V gene's germline CDR1 is SGHTA and CDR2 FQGNSA. The CDR3 protein is CASSKGPTGLGYEQYF. CDR3 coding DNA: TGTGCCAGCAGCAAGGGACCGACAGGTCTGGGGTACGAGCAGTACTTC.

This clonotype was counted a few times. This chain uses TRBV3-1 with TRBJ1-1; D call uncertain. This CDR3 contains 14 residues. From germline, CDR1 is LGHDT and CDR2 YNNKEL (reference sequence). V was clipped by 2 bases and J by 0 bases, with 7 bases between them. In DNA, the CDR3 is TGTGCCAGCAGCCAACTCTTGTTGAACACTGAAGCTTTCTTT. It encodes CASSQLLLNTEAFF.

This clonotype was seen a few times. This rearrangement joins TRBV5-5 to TRBJ1-4; D is unclear. CDR3 length equals 14 residues. The germline V gene encodes CDR1 SGHKS and CDR2 YYEKEE (reference sequence). Trimming cost V 0 bases and J 5 bases, with 8 bases left between them. DNA for the CDR3: TGTGCCAGCAGCTTGGTGTCATGGAATGAAAAACTGTTTTTT. It yields the protein CASSLVSWNEKLFF.

This clonotype was seen only a few times. The rearrangement uses TRBV20-1 and TRBJ2-7; 7 bases line up with TRBD2. The germline V gene encodes CDR1 DFQATT and CDR2 SNEGSKA (reference sequence). The CDR3 has 14 amino acids. V dropped 2 bases and J dropped 2; count of bases not matched to a gene: 6. The CDR3 protein is CSARMRERPYEQYF. DNA of the CDR3: TGCAGTGCTAGAATGCGGGAGCGACCCTACGAGCAGTACTTC.

This clonotype was seen only a few times. The chain is built from TRBV12-3 or TRBV12-4 and TRBJ2-3; perhaps TRBD1 as D (5 bases). The CDR3 consists of 12 residues. Deletions cut 4 bases from V and 3 bases from J, with 5 bases between. The CDR3 loop is CASSSGTDTQYF. DNA for the CDR3: TGTGCCAGCAGTTCAGGGACAGATACGCAGTATTTT.

This clonotype occurred a few times. V and J are TRBV7-9 and TRBJ2-1, with D possibly matching TRBD1 (6 bases). V was cut by 3 bases and J by 7 bases, with 16 bases left in between. Germline CDR1 and CDR2: SEHNR and FQNEAQ (reference sequence). The CDR3 totals 15 residues. This CDR3 is CASSFLFGQQNEQFF. The CDR3 region has the DNA TGTGCCAGCAGCTTTCTATTTGGACAGCAAAATGAGCAGTTCTTC.

The CDR3 loop reads CASSLVGTGAREKLFF. DNA of the CDR3: TGTGCCAGCAGCTTAGTTGGTACAGGGGCAAGAGAAAAACTGTTTTTT. This chain connects TRBV7-9 to TRBJ1-4; 7 positions agree with TRBD1. The CDR3 is made up of 16 amino acids. Germline loops: CDR1 SEHNR, CDR2 FQNEAQ (reference sequence). The trim removed 1 base at V and 8 bases at J, leaving 10 bases unmatched.

This clonotype was observed a handful of times. The chain recombines TRBV20-1 with TRBJ2-1; D is unclear. The CDR3 runs 12 residues. The V end was cut by 6 bases, the J end by 6 bases, with 12 bases between. CDR1 and CDR2 (germline): DFQATT, SNEGSKA (reference sequence). The CDR3 nucleotides are TGCAGTGCCACGCAGTTAAGCAATGAGCAGTTCTTC. It encodes CSATQLSNEQFF.

V usage is TRBV6-4 and J usage is TRBJ2-2; D not resolved. Germline CDR1 reads MRHNA; CDR2 reads SNTAGT. V was pared by 2 bases and J by 1 base, with 2 bases between. The CDR3 is 13 residues long. CDR3 DNA: TGTGCCAGCAGTGACAGGAACACCGGGGAGCTGTTTTTT. As protein: CASSDRNTGELFF.